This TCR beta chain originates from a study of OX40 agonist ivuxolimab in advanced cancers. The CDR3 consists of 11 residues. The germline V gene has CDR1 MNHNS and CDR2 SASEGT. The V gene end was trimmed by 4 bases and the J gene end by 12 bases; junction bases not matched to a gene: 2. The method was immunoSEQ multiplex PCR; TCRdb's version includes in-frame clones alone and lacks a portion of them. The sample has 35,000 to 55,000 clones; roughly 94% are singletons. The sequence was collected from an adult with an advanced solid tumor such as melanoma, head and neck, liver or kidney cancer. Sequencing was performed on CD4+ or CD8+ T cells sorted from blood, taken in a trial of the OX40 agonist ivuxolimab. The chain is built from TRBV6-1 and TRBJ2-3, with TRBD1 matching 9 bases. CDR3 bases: TGTGCCAGCAGTGGGACAGGGGACCAGTATTTT. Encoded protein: CASSGTGDQYF.